This record looks at one TCR beta chain sequence and its context. The entry originates in a study of identifying expanded T cells in peripheral blood. Profiling relied on immunoSEQ multiplex PCR, and the TCRdb table lists in-frame clones only, not all of them. Among approximately 120,000 clones listed, about 87% were seen once. Collection occurred without any documented infections or immune events in donors. V shed 1 base and J 7 bases; nucleotides not matched to a gene: 7. This CDR3 spans 16 amino acids. CDR1 and CDR2 from the germline V gene are LNHNV and YYDKDF (reference sequence). Sequencing was carried out using blood. The rearrangement joins TRBV15 to TRBJ2-5; TRBD2 agrees at 12 bases. This clonotype was obtained from a person aged 18-70 years in good health. CDR3 bases: TGTGCCACCAGCAGAGTGCCTAGCGGGGGGGCAGGGACCCAGTACTTC. It yields the protein CATSRVPSGGAGTQYF.